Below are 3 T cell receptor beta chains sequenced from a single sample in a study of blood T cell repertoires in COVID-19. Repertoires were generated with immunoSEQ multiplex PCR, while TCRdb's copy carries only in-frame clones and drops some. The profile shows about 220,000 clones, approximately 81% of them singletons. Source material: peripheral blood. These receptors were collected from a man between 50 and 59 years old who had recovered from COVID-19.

The DNA of the CDR3 is TGTGCCAGCAGCTTACGCGCACCGGGACTATACACAGATACGCAGTATTTT. The encoded protein is CASSLRAPGLYTDTQYF. The J gene is TRBJ2-3, the V gene TRBV7-7; 7 positions match TRBD2. From germline, CDR1 is SSHAT and CDR2 FNYEAQ (reference sequence). The length of the CDR3 is 17 residues. V trimming: 2 bases; J trimming: 2 bases; junction bases outside the gene matches: 10. The complete variable domain, with remaining parts taken from reference TRBV7-7 and TRBJ2-3, reads GAGVSQSPRYKVTKRGQDVTLRCDPISSHATLYWYQQALGQGPEFLTYFNYEAQPDKSGLPSDRFSAERPEGSISTLTIQRTEQRDSAMYRCASSLRAPGLYTDTQYFGPGTRLTVL.

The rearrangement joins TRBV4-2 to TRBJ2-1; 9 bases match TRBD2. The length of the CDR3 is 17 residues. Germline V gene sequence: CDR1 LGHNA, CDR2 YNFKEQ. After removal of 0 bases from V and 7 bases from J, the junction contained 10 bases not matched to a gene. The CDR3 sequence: CASSQEVLLAGRNEQFF. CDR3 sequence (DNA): TGTGCCAGCAGCCAAGAAGTTCTCCTAGCGGGAAGGAATGAGCAGTTCTTC.

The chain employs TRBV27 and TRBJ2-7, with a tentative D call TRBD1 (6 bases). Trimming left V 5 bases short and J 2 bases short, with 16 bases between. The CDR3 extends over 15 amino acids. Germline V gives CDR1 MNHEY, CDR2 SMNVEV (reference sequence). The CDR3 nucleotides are TGTGCCAGCAGTCCATACAGGGCCAGGACCTACGAGCAGTACTTC. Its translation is CASSPYRARTYEQYF.